This T cell receptor beta chain was recorded in a study of shared clonotypes between healthy human individuals. V was cut by 2 bases and J by 7 bases, with 11 bases left in between. The CDR3 is made up of 14 amino acids. Germline CDR1 and CDR2: MNHEY and SMNVEV (reference sequence). Sequencing used immunoSEQ multiplex PCR; TCRdb keeps in-frame clones, though not all of them. This table holds roughly 220,000 clones, approximately 70% found once. The specimen was memory CD4+ T cells sorted from blood. Subset of the sample: CD45RA-negative fraction. The clonotype originates from a man aged 25 to 40 in good health. V and J are TRBV27 and TRBJ2-2; no definite D call. The CDR3 reads CASSLKGYGGELFF. DNA for the CDR3: TGTGCCAGCAGTTTAAAAGGGTATGGCGGGGAGCTGTTTTTT.